This T cell receptor (beta chain) is drawn from a study of cytomegalovirus exposure and HLA in healthy donors. Study-wide results and limits: As a later analysis showed, several of the most significant clusters appeared to be linked to common viral pathogens. A later analysis showed HLA-associated TCR beta chains outstripping equally common others in clonal expansion. Cytomegalovirus association was assigned to about 150 TCR beta chains.

The CDR3 runs to 16 residues. Germline assignment: CDR1 SEHNR and CDR2 FQNEAQ (reference sequence). Trimming at V came to 3 bases and at J to 3 bases, leaving 7 bases not matched to a gene. With 60 Vbeta and 13 Jbeta primers, the PCR was carried out. The table came from immunoSEQ multiplex PCR; TCRdb's copy has only in-frame clones and leaves some out. This table holds 200,000 or so clones, roughly 80% found once. Remarks on this clone: What it binds is unknown.

The chain combines TRBV7-9 with TRBJ2-2, with 7 positions matching TRBD1. The receptor comes from a woman younger than 45 in good health and CMV-seropositive. The sequenced material came from PBMCs. The CDR3 region is CASSLVRQGYTGELFF. The CDR3 nucleotides are TGTGCCAGCAGCTTGGTCCGACAGGGATACACCGGGGAGCTGTTTTTT.